This T cell receptor (beta chain) is drawn from a study of immune aging and cytomegalovirus after organ transplant. BD Rhapsody targeted mRNA and AbSeq chemistry was used for microwell cell capture and library preparation. In the source study's methods: Fewer than 8,000 CD8 T cells were analyzed, roughly 4,700 with identifiable TCR CDR3. Via MiXCR, TCRdb re-called the single-cell sequencing reads, giving one row per CDR3 protein. The V and J calls were determined by TCRdb, not by the authors. The sample shows 20,000 or so distinct CDR3 sequences, just over 35% of them seen only once. The CDR3 sequence is 15 residues long. Germline lookup yields CDR1 MNHEY and CDR2 SVGAGI. V dropped 6 bases and J dropped 4 bases, with 19 bases sitting between them. As concerns this clonotype: No antigen is known for it.

Time point described: five sample-tagged time points from pre-transplant (day -1) to day 368 post-transplant, pooled. Overlapping IE-1 peptides of 15 amino acids shared 11 residues. Each time point got a sample tag before pooling and CD45RA staining. Sorted cells were CMV-responsive CD8+CD137+ and CD4+CD154+ T cells. The input for sequencing was CMV peptide-activated CD4+ and CD8+ T cells sorted from blood, taken at five time points, pooled. The subset is: sorted CD8+CD137+ and CD4+CD154+ T cells after roughly 13 h CMV IE-1 peptide stimulation. The V gene is TRBV6-5, the J gene TRBJ2-7, with D possibly TRBD1 on 6 matching bases. The clonotype comes from a female donor who had a heart transplant and CMV viremia. DNA of the CDR3: TGTGCCAGCAGCCAAAGGGGGTTGATATCGTACGAGCAGTACTTC. It translates to CASSQRGLISYEQYF.